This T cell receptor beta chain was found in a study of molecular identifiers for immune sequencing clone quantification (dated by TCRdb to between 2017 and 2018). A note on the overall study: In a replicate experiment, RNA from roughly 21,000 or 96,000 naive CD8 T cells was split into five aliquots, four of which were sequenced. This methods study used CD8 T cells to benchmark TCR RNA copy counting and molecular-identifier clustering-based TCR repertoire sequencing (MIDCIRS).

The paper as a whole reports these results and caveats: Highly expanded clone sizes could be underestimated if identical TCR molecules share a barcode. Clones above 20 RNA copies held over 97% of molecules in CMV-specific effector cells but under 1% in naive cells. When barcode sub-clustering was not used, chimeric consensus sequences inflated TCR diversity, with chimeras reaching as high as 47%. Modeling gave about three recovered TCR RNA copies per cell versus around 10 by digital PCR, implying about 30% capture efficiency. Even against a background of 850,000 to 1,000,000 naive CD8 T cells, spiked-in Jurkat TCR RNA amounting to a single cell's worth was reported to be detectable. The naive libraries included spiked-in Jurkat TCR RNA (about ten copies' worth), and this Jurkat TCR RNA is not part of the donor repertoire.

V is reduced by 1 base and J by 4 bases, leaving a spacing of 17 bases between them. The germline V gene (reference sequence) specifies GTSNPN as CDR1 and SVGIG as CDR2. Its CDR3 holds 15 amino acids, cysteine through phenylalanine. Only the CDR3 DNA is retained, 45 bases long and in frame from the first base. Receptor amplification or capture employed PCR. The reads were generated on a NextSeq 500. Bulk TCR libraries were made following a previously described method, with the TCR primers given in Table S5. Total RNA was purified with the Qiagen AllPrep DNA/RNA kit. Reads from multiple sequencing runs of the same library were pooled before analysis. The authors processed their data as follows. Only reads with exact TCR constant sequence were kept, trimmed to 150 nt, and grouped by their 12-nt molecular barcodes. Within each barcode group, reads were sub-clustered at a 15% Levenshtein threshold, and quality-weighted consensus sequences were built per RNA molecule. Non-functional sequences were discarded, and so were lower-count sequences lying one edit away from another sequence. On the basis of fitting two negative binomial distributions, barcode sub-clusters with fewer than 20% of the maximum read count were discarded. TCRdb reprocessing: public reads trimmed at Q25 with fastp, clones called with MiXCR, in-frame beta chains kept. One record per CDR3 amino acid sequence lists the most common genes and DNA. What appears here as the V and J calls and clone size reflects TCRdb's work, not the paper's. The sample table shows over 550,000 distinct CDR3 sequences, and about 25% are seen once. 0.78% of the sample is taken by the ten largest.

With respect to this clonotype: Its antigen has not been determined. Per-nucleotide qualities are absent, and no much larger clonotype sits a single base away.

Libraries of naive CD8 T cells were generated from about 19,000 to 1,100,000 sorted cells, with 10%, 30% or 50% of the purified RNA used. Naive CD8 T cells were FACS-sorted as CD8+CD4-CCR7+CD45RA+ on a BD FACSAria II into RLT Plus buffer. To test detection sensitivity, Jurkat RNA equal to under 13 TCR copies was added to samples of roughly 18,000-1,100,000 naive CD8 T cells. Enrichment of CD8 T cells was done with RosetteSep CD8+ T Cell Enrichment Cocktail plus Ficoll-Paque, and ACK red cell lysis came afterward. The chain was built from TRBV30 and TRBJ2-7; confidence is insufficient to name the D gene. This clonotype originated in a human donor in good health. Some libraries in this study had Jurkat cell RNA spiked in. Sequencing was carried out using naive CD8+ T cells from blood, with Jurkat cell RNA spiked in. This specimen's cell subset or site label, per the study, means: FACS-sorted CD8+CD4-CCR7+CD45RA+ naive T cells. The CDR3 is CAWSAITSELYEQYF. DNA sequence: TGTGCCTGGAGTGCAATTACCAGCGAACTTTACGAGCAGTACTTC. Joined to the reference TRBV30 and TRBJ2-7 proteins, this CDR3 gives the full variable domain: SQTIHQWPATLVQPVGSPLSLECTVEGTSNPNLYWYRQAAGRGLQLLFYSVGIGQISSEVPQNLSASRPQDRQFILSSKKLLLSDSGFYLCAWSAITSELYEQYFGPGTRLTVT.